The TCR beta chain described here comes from a study of blood T cells in healthy people across ages. The study's findings and limits: From one million sequenced T cells, diversity estimates were lower bounds.

Primed by a sample-barcoded 5' primer and a J-beta primer mix, a second PCR proceeded for 7 to 11 cycles. TCRdb called the 5' RACE reads again in MiXCR, with one record for every CDR3 protein. The sample lists 450,000 to 700,000 distinct CDR3 sequences, 27% occurring once. About this clonotype: Its target is not known.

The V and J ends lost 4 bases and 3 bases respectively, with 8 bases between them. Germline assignment: CDR1 KGHDR and CDR2 SFDVKD. The CDR3 length is 13 residues. The sequence derives from an older woman in good health. The chain has TRBV24-1 and TRBJ2-5; unclear D gene. The sequenced sample consisted of blood. CDR3 bases: TGTGCCACCAGTGAGGGCAGAAAAGAGACCCAGTACTTC. This codes for CATSEGRKETQYF.